These 3 T cell receptor beta chains were sequenced from one sample in a study of response to subunit inactivated influenza vaccine. TCRdb independently ran MiXCR on the RT-PCR reads; one entry per CDR3 protein. The sample has approximately 500,000 distinct CDR3 sequences, under 30% seen once. These sequences were also reported in another study, on T cells expressing NK-cell markers. That paper adds: The authors made TCR beta cDNA libraries by 5'RACE template switching. This switching added a universal primer site and UMIs.

The material was CD4+ T cells sorted from PBMCs, obtained less than 13 days after vaccination. These receptors originate from a man aged 45-60 years who received an inactivated influenza vaccine.

Worth noting for this clonotype: One junction end disagrees with the germline gene, perhaps due to a read error. The chain is built from TRBV25-1 and TRBJ2-1, with a possible D match to TRBD1 (7 bases). This CDR3 has 13 amino acids. Per germline, CDR1 MGHDK and CDR2 SYGVNS. The CDR3 loop reads CASSEWGGQQGSF. DNA for the CDR3: TGTGCCAGCAGTGAATGGGGAGGACAACAGGGGAGCTTC.

The chain combines TRBV12-3 or TRBV12-4 with TRBJ1-2; D call uncertain. This CDR3 spans 15 amino acids. V was trimmed by 1 base and J by 4 bases, leaving 13 bases between them. In DNA, the CDR3 is TGTGCCAGCAGTTTAGAGGAGGGTGGTAGCTATGGCTACACCTTC. Its translation: CASSLEEGGSYGYTF.

This clonotype showed up just once. The chain has TRBV11-2 and TRBJ1-6; 9 nucleotides align to TRBD1. The CDR3 is 16 residues long. Germline V lookup: CDR1 SGHAT, CDR2 FQNNGV. V lost 5 bases to trimming and J lost 5 bases; unmatched junction nucleotides: 7. The CDR3 region is CASSRRDRVDNSPLHF. The CDR3 coding sequence is TGTGCCAGCAGCCGAAGGGACAGGGTAGATAATTCACCCCTCCACTTT. Full variable domain (missing parts from reference TRBV11-2 and TRBJ1-6): EAGVAQSPRYKIIEKRQSVAFWCNPISGHATLYWYQQILGQGPKLLIQFQNNGVVDDSQLPKDRFSAERLKGVDSTLKIQPAKLEDSAVYLCASSRRDRVDNSPLHFGNGTRLTVT.